Shown below are 23 T cell receptor beta chains from a single sample sequenced in a study of response to subunit inactivated influenza vaccine. TCRdb used MiXCR to reprocess the RT-PCR reads, holding one entry per CDR3 protein. The sample consists of approximately 530,000 distinct CDR3 sequences, 6.5% to 8% of them appearing once. The sample was PBMCs from blood, taken 23 months after vaccination. Every receptor here comes from a man between 45 and 75 years old who received an inactivated influenza vaccine.

On this clonotype: A much larger clone is a single base away; this may be a read error. V gene TRBV25-1 combines with J gene TRBJ1-1; 9 bases are a match to TRBD1. CDR1 is MGHDK, CDR2 SYGVNS, per germline. CDR3 length: 15 residues. The CDR3 sequence is CASSEARTGDTEALF. For the CDR3, the DNA is TGTGCCAGCAGTGAGGCGAGGACAGGGGACACTGAAGCTTTATTT.

This chain connects TRBV15 to TRBJ2-3; tentative D call: TRBD2 (6 bases). The V end lost 3 bases, the J end lost 2 bases, and 12 bases lay between the germline ends. The CDR3 has 15 residues. Germline V gives CDR1 LNHNV, CDR2 YYDKDF (reference sequence). The CDR3 spells CATSSPGANTDTQYF. CDR3 coding DNA: TGTGCCACCAGCAGTCCGGGAGCTAACACAGATACGCAGTATTTT.

This clonotype came up a few times. The rearrangement links TRBV20-1 to TRBJ2-1, with TRBD2 identical over 14 bases. The J segment lost 8 bases and the V segment lost 6 bases, leaving 6 bases of the junction unmatched. CDR3 length: 14 amino acids. Looked up from germline, CDR1 is DFQATT and CDR2 is SNEGSKA (reference sequence). CDR3 in DNA: TGCAGTGCGTATAGACTAGCGGGAGGGTATGAGCAGTTCTTC. Translation: CSAYRLAGGYEQFF.

This clonotype came up many times. The genes are TRBV7-2 and TRBJ2-5, with unresolved D. V was cut by 1 base and J by 3 bases, with 9 bases left in between. The CDR3 consists of 14 residues. The germline V gene encodes CDR1 SGHTA and CDR2 FQGNSA. The DNA of the CDR3 is TGTGCCAGCAGCTTAGGAGGTCGAGAAGAGACCCAGTACTTC. Encoded protein: CASSLGGREETQYF.

This clonotype was counted a few times. The chain joins TRBV9 to TRBJ1-2; D is perhaps TRBD1 (5 bases). The CDR3 loop spans 14 amino acids. The V and J ends lost 0 bases and 4 bases respectively, with 10 bases between them. Germline V gene data show CDR1 as SGDLS and CDR2 as YYNGEE. The CDR3 loop is CASSVDRTLYGYTF. CDR3 DNA sequence: TGTGCCAGCAGCGTAGATCGGACACTCTATGGCTACACCTTC.

This sequence joins TRBV10-3 and TRBJ2-5, with TRBD2 identical over 8 bases. The V gene end was trimmed by 6 bases and the J gene end by 5 bases; junction bases not matched to a gene: 11. The CDR3 has 15 amino acids. Per germline, CDR1 ENHRY and CDR2 SYGVKD. The CDR3 here is CAISGPSGGAETQYF. As DNA, the CDR3 is TGTGCCATCAGCGGCCCGAGCGGGGGTGCTGAGACCCAGTACTTC.

This chain connects TRBV27 to TRBJ2-7, with 15 positions matching TRBD2. CDR1 is MNHEY and CDR2 is SMNVEV in the germline V gene (reference sequence). The J segment lost 6 bases and the V segment lost 3 bases, leaving 3 bases of the junction unmatched. The CDR3 is 15 amino acids. DNA for the CDR3: TGTGCCAGCAGTTTGCGGACTAGCGGGAGGGCCGAGCAGTACTTC. Encoded protein: CASSLRTSGRAEQYF.

This clonotype was detected only a few times. The CDR3 coding sequence is TGCAGCGTTGAAGGCCAAGGTTGGGGGAGCTCCTACAATGAGCAGTTCTTC. This sequence encodes CSVEGQGWGSSYNEQFF. The rearrangement uses TRBV29-1 and TRBJ2-1; D may be TRBD1 or TRBD2 (5 bases each). This CDR3 has 17 amino acids. Looked up from germline, CDR1 is SQVTM and CDR2 is ANQGSEA. Trimming removed 1 base from V and 0 bases from J, with 16 bases in between.

This clonotype was observed a few times. One end of the junction is discordant with germline, which a read error may explain. The chain uses TRBV6-5 and TRBJ2-7, with no clear D. The CDR3 has 13 amino acids. CDR1 is MNHEY and CDR2 is SVGAGI in the germline V gene. Here the CDR3 DNA reads TGTGCCAGCAGTTACGGCAGGAGCTACGGGCAGTACTTC. This gives the protein CASSYGRSYGQYF.

This clonotype was seen repeatedly, ten times or more. The chain couples TRBV9 to TRBJ2-7; D perhaps matches TRBD2 (7 bases). Trimming removed 3 bases from V and 5 bases from J, with 18 bases in between. From germline, CDR1 is SGDLS and CDR2 YYNGEE. CDR3 length: 15 amino acids. CDR3 DNA sequence: TGTGCCAGCAGCGCGGGGGGCGGGAGAGGGAACGAGCAGTACTTC. This encodes CASSAGGGRGNEQYF. Full variable domain (missing parts from reference TRBV9 and TRBJ2-7): DSGVTQTPKHLITATGQRVTLRCSPRSGDLSVYWYQQSLDQGLQFLIQYYNGEERAKGNILERFSAQQFPDLHSELNLSSLELGDSALYFCASSAGGGRGNEQYFGPGTRLTVT.

V is TRBV24-1 and J is TRBJ2-1, with 7 bases matching TRBD2. The CDR3 is 14 amino acids. With 8 bases clipped from V and 6 bases from J, the junction kept 9 bases outside the gene matches. CDR1 KGHDR and CDR2 SFDVKD come from the germline V gene. The CDR3 DNA follows: TGTGCCACCACCATCCAGCGGGAAGGCAATGAGCAGTTCTTC. Amino acid sequence: CATTIQREGNEQFF.

This clonotype was seen many times. The chain recombines TRBV11-2 with TRBJ2-1; D unresolved. CDR3 length: 13 residues. The ends were cut back, 0 bases at V and 6 bases at J, with 6 bases in the middle. Germline V gene sequence: CDR1 SGHAT, CDR2 FQNNGV. CDR3 coding DNA: TGTGCCAGCAGCTTAGAGTACGCCAATGAGCAGTTCTTC. Its translation: CASSLEYANEQFF.

V and J are TRBV12-3 or TRBV12-4 and TRBJ1-2; tentative D call: TRBD1 (6 bases). The CDR3 runs 12 residues. Trimming removed 8 bases from V and 3 bases from J, with 10 bases in between. CDR3 region: CASRGTHYGYTF. The CDR3 DNA is TGTGCCAGCCGGGGGACACACTATGGCTACACCTTC.

This sequence joins TRBV6-1 and TRBJ2-3, with 7 positions matching TRBD2. The CDR3 is 14 amino acids. Germline V CDR1 and CDR2: MNHNS, SASEGT. V lost 6 bases and J lost 6; bases outside the gene matches: 9. CDR3 sequence: CASRAASGSDTQYF. DNA of the CDR3: TGTGCCAGCAGGGCCGCTAGCGGTAGCGATACGCAGTATTTT.

This clonotype was observed at least ten times. The chain combines TRBV14 with TRBJ1-3; D ambiguous. The CDR3 extends over 12 amino acids. Trimming took off 1 base at V and 6 bases at J, with 4 bases between the two ends. Germline values: CDR1 SGHDN, CDR2 FVKESK. The CDR3 DNA sequence: TGTGCCAGCAGCCAAGTTTCAAACACCATATATTTT. Amino acids: CASSQVSNTIYF.

This clonotype was found many times. V usage is TRBV7-2 and J usage is TRBJ2-3; TRBD1 aligns across 7 bases. The germline V gene encodes CDR1 SGHTA and CDR2 FQGNSA. The CDR3 is 14 residues long. J gave up 5 bases and V 1 base, and 3 bases lay outside the gene matches. The CDR3 loop is CASSLVQGVDTQYF. The CDR3 DNA is TGTGCCAGCAGCTTAGTGCAGGGGGTAGATACGCAGTATTTT.

This clonotype was picked up many times. This chain connects TRBV7-2 to TRBJ2-2; the match to TRBD2 covers 10 bases. The CDR3 contains 16 residues. V gave up 1 base and J gave up 6 bases; unmatched junction bases: 5. Germline loops: CDR1 SGHTA, CDR2 FQGNSA. Written as DNA, the CDR3 is TGTGCCAGCAGCTTAGTTCCTAGCGGGAGTTCCGGGGAGCTGTTTTTT. As protein: CASSLVPSGSSGELFF.

The chain recombines TRBV6-1 with TRBJ2-5, with 9 bases matching TRBD2. This CDR3 contains 14 residues. V lost 5 bases and J lost 4; bases outside the gene matches: 5. Germline V CDR1 and CDR2: MNHNS, SASEGT. This CDR3 is CASSIAGGPETQYF. The CDR3 coding sequence is TGTGCCAGCAGTATTGCGGGGGGGCCAGAGACCCAGTACTTC.

The table lists this clonotype with a few counts. The V and J genes are TRBV7-6 and TRBJ2-2, with D perhaps assigned TRBD1 or TRBD2 (5 bases each). Germline CDR1 reads SGHVS; CDR2 reads FNYEAQ. The CDR3 consists of 16 residues. The ends were cut back, 0 bases at V and 3 bases at J, with 11 bases in the middle. CDR3 in amino acids: CASSLAPGTYTGELFF. As DNA, the CDR3 is TGTGCCAGCAGCTTAGCACCCGGGACCTACACCGGGGAGCTGTTTTTT.

The chain employs TRBV6-1 and TRBJ2-7; 7 bases agree with TRBD2. V gave up 5 bases and J gave up 7 bases; unmatched junction bases: 14. This CDR3 is 15 amino acids long. Germline lookup yields CDR1 MNHNS and CDR2 SASEGT. The DNA for the CDR3 is TGTGCCAGCAGTAGAAGCAGGGCGGGAGTGGGGGAGCAGTACTTC. Protein sequence: CASSRSRAGVGEQYF.

The V and J genes are TRBV20-1 and TRBJ1-2; D is perhaps TRBD1 (6 bases). The CDR3 length is 13 residues. The V end lost 0 bases, the J end lost 2 bases, and 7 bases lay between the germline ends. The V gene's germline CDR1 is DFQATT and CDR2 SNEGSKA (reference sequence). CDR3: CSARDGQNYGYTF. CDR3 sequence (DNA): TGCAGTGCTAGAGATGGACAGAACTATGGCTACACCTTC.

This sequence joins TRBV15 and TRBJ2-5, with D possibly matching TRBD1 (6 bases). The CDR3 is 14 residues long. CDR1 is LNHNV, CDR2 YYDKDF, per germline (reference sequence). Trimming cost V 5 bases and J 5 bases, with 15 bases left between them. CDR3: CATSGAGVRETQYF. In DNA, the CDR3 is TGTGCCACCAGCGGAGCAGGGGTACGCGAGACCCAGTACTTC.

In its sample, this clonotype was seen many times. This chain joins TRBV29-1 and TRBJ2-7, with D unclear. V was pared by 0 bases and J by 0 bases, with 9 bases between. The CDR3 runs 14 residues. The germline V gene encodes CDR1 SQVTM and CDR2 ANQGSEA. CDR3 coding DNA: TGCAGCGTTGAAGAACCGGCATCCTCCTACGAGCAGTACTTC. Its translation: CSVEEPASSYEQYF.